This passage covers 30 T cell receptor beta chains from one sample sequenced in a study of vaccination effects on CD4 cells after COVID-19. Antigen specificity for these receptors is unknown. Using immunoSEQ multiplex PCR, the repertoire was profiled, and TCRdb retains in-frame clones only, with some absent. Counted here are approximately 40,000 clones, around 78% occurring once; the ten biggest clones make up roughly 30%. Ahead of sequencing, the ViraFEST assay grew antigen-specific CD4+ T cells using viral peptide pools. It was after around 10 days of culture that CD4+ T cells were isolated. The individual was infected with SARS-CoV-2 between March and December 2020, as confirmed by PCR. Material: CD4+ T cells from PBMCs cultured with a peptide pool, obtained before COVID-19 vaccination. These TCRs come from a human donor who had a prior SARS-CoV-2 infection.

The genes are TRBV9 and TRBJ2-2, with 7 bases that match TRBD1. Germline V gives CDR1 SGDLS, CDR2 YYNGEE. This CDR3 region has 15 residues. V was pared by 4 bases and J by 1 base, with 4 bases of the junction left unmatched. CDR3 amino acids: CASSSRDRNTGELFF. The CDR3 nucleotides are TGTGCCAGCAGCTCCCGGGACAGGAACACCGGGGAGCTGTTTTTT.

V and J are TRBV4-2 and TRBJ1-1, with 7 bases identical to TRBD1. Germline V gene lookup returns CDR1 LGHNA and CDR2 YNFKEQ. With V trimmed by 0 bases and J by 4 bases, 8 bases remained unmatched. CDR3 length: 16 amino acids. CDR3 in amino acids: CASSQEGGRGGTEAFF. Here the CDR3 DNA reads TGTGCCAGCAGCCAAGAGGGGGGCAGGGGGGGCACTGAAGCTTTCTTT.

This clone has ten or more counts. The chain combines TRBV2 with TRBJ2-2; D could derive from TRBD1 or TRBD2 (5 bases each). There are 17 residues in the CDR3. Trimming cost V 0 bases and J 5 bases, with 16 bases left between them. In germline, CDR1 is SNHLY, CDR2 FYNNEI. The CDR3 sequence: CASSEALVWGGTGELFF. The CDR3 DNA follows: TGTGCCAGCAGTGAAGCGCTTGTGTGGGGCGGGACCGGGGAGCTGTTTTTT. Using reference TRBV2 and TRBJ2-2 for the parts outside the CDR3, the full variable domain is EPEVTQTPSHQVTQMGQEVILRCVPISNHLYFYWYRQILGQKVEFLVSFYNNEISEKSEIFDDQFSVERPDGSNFTLKIRSTKLEDSAMYFCASSEALVWGGTGELFFGEGSRLTVL.

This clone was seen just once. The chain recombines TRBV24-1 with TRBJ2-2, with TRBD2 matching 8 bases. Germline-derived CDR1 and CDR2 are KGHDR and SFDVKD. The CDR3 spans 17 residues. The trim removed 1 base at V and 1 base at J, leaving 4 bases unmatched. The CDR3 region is CATSDFSAGGNTGELFF. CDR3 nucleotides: TGTGCCACCAGTGATTTTTCCGCGGGAGGGAACACCGGGGAGCTGTTTTTT.

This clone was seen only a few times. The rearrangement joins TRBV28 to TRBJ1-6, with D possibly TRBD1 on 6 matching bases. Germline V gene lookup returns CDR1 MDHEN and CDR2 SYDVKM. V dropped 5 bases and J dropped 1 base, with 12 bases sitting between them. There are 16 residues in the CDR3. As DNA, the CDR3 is TGTGCCAGCAGTGTCGGGGGCGCTTCCTATAATTCACCCCTCCACTTT. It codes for CASSVGGASYNSPLHF.

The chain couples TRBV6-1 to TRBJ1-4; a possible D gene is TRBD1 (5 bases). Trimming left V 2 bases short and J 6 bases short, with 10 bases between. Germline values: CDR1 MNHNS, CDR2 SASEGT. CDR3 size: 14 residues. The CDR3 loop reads CASSEPGLHEKLFF. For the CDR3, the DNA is TGTGCCAGCAGTGAACCAGGGCTCCATGAAAAACTGTTTTTT.

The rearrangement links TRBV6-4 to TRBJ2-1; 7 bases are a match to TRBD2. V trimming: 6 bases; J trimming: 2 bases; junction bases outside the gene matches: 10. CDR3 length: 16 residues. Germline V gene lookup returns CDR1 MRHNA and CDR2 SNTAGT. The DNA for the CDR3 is TGTGCCAGCAGGGCCCCGGGAGGAAGAACCTACAATGAGCAGTTCTTC. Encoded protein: CASRAPGGRTYNEQFF.

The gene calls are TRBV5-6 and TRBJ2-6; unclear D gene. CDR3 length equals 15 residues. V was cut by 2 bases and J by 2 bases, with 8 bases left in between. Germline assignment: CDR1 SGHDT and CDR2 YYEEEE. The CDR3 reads CASSFSRPGANVLTF. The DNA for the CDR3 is TGTGCCAGCAGCTTTTCTAGGCCTGGGGCCAACGTCCTGACTTTC.

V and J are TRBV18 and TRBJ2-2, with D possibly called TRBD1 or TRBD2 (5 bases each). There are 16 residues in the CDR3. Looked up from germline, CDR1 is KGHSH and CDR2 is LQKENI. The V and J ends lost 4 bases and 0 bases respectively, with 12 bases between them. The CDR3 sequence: CASSLLGPANTGELFF. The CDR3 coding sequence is TGTGCCAGCTCACTTTTGGGACCCGCGAACACCGGGGAGCTGTTTTTT.

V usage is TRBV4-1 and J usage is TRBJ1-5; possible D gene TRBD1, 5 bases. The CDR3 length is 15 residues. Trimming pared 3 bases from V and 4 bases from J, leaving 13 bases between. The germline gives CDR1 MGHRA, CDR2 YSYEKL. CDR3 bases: TGCGCCAGCAGCCATGCTGGGACCATTAATCAGCCCCAGCATTTT. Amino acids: CASSHAGTINQPQHF.

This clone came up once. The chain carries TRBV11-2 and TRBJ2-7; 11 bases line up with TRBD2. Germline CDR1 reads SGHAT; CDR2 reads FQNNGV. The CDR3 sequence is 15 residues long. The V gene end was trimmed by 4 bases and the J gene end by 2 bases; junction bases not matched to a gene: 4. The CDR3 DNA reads TGTGCCAGCAGCTCACTAGCGGGAGTCCCCTACGAGCAGTACTTC. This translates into CASSSLAGVPYEQYF.

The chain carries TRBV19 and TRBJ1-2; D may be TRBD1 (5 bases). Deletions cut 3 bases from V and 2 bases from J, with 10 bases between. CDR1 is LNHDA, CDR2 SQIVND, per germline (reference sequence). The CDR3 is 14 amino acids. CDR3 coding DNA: TGTGCCAGTAGTATGCAGGGCAGAAACTATGGCTACACCTTC. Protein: CASSMQGRNYGYTF.

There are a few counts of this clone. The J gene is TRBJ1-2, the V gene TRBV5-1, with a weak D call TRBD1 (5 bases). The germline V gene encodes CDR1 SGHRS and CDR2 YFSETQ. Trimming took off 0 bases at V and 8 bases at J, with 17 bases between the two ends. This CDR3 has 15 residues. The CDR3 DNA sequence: TGCGCCAGCAGCTTGGGTGGCAGGGCCTCTACGGGCTACACCTTC. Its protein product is CASSLGGRASTGYTF.

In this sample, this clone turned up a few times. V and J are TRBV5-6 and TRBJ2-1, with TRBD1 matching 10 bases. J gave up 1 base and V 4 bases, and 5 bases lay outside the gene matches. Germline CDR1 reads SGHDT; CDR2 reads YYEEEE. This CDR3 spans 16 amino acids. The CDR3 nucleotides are TGTGCCAGCAGCACTCCGGGACAGGGGTCCTACAATGAGCAGTTCTTC. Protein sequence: CASSTPGQGSYNEQFF.

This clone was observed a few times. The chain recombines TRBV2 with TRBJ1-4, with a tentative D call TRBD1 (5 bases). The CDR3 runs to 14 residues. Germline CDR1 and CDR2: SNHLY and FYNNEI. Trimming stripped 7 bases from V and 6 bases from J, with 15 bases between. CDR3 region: CASKGSLGDEKLFF. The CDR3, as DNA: TGTGCCAGCAAGGGGAGCCTCGGAGATGAAAAACTGTTTTTT.

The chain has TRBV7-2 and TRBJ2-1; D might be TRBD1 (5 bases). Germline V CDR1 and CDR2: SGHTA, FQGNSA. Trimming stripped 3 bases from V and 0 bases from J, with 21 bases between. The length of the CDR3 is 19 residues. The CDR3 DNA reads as TGTGCCAGCAGCTTCCCCAGGGCAAGCCGGACCCGCTCCTACAATGAGCAGTTCTTC. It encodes CASSFPRASRTRSYNEQFF.

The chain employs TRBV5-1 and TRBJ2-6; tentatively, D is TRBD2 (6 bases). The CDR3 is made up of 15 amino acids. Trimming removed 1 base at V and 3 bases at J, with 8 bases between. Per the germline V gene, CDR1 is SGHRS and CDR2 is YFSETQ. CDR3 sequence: CASSLLGGGANVLTF. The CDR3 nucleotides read TGCGCCAGCAGCTTGTTGGGGGGTGGGGCCAACGTCCTGACTTTC. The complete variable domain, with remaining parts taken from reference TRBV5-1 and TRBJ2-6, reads KAGVTQTPRYLIKTRGQQVTLSCSPISGHRSVSWYQQTPGQGLQFLFEYFSETQRNKGNFPGRFSGRQFSNSRSEMNVSTLELGDSALYLCASSLLGGGANVLTFGAGSRLTVL.

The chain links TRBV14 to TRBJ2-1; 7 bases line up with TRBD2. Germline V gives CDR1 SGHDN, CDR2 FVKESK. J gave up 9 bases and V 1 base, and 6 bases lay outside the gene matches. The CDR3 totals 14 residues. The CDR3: CASSQGTSESEQFF. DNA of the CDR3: TGTGCCAGCAGCCAAGGTACTAGCGAGAGTGAGCAGTTCTTC.

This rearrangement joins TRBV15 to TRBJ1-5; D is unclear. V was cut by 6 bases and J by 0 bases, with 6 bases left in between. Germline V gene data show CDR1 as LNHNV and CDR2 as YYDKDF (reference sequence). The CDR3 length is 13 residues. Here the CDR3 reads CATSQYSNQPQHF. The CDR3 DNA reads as TGTGCCACCAGTCAATATAGCAATCAGCCCCAGCATTTT. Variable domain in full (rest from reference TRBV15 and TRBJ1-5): DAMVIQNPRYQVTQFGKPVTLSCSQTLNHNVMYWYQQKSSQAPKLLFHYYDKDFNNEADTPDNFQSRRPNTSFCFLDIRSPGLGDTAMYLCATSQYSNQPQHFGDGTRLSIL.

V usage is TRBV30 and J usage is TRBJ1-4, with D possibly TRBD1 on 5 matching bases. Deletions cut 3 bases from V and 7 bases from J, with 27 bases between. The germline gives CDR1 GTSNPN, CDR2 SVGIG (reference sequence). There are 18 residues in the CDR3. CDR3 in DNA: TGTGCCTGGAGCGAAACTCAAGAAACCGACAGTTTGTTTGAAAAACTGTTTTTT. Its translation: CAWSETQETDSLFEKLFF. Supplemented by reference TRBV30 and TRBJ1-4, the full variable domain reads SQTIHQWPATLVQPVGSPLSLECTVEGTSNPNLYWYRQAAGRGLQLLFYSVGIGQISSEVPQNLSASRPQDRQFILSSKKLLLSDSGFYLCAWSETQETDSLFEKLFFGSGTQLSVL.

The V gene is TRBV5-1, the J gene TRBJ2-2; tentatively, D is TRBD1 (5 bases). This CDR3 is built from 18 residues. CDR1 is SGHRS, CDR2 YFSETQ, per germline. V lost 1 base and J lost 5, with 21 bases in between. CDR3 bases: TGCGCCAGCAGCTTGCCAATGGGCCAGGGCGACCCAACCGGGGAGCTGTTTTTT. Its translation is CASSLPMGQGDPTGELFF.

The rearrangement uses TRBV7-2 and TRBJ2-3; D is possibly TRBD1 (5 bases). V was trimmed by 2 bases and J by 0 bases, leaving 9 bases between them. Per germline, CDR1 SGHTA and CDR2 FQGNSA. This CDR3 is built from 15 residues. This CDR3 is CASSLWGSSTDTQYF. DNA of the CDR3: TGTGCCAGCAGCTTATGGGGCTCTAGCACAGATACGCAGTATTTT.

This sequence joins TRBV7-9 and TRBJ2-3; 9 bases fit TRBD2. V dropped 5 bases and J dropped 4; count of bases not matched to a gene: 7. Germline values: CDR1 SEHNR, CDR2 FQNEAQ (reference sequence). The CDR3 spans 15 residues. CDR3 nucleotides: TGTGCCAGCAGCCGAGGTAGCGGGGGTTCAGATACGCAGTATTTT. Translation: CASSRGSGGSDTQYF.

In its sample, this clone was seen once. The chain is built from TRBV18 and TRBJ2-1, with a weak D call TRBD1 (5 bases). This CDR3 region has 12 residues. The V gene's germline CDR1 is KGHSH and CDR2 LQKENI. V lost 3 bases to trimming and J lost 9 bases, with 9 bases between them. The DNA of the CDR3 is TGTGCCAGCTCACCGATGGGGCTTGAGCAGTTCTTC. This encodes CASSPMGLEQFF.

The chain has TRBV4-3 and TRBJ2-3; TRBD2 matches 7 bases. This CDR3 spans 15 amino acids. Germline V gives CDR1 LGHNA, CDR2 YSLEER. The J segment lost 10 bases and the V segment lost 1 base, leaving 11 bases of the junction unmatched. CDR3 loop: CASSQGPGAREAQYF. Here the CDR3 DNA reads TGCGCCAGCAGCCAAGGTCCGGGCGCCCGGGAGGCGCAGTATTTT.

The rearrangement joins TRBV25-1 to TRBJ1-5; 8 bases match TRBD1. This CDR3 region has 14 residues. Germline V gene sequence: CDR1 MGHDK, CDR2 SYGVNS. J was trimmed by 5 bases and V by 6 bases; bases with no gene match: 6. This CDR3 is CASSTGGWDQPQHF. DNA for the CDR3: TGTGCCAGCAGCACAGGGGGGTGGGATCAGCCCCAGCATTTT.

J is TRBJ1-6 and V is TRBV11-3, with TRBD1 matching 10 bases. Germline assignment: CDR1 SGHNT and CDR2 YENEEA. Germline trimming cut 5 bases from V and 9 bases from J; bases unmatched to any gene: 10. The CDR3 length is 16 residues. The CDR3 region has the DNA TGTGCCAGCAGCAAGACAGGGGGCTCGCATAGTTCACCCCTCCACTTT. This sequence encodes CASSKTGGSHSSPLHF.

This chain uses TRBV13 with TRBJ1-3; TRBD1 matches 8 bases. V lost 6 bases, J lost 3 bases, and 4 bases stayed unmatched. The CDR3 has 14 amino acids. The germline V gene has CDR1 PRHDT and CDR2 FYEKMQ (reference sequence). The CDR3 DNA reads TGTGCCAGCAGAACCGGGACAGGTGGAAACACCATATATTTT. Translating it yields CASRTGTGGNTIYF.

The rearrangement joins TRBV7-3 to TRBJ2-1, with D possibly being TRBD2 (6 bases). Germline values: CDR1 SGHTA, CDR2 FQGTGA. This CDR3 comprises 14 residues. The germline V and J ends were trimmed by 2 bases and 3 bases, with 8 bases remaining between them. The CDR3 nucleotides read TGTGCCAGCAGCTTAGGCGGGATCTACAATGAGCAGTTCTTC. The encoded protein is CASSLGGIYNEQFF. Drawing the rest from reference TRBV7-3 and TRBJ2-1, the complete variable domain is GAGVSQTPSNKVTEKGKYVELRCDPISGHTALYWYRQSLGQGPEFLIYFQGTGAADDSGLPNDRFFAVRPEGSVSTLKIQRTERGDSAVYLCASSLGGIYNEQFFGPGTRLTVL.

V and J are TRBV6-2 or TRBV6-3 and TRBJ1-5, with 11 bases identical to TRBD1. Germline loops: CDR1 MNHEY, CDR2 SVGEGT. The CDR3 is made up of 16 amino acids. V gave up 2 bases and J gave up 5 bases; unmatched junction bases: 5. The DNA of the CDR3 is TGTGCCAGCAGTTACGTGGACAGGGGGCGCGATCAGCCCCAGCATTTT. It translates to CASSYVDRGRDQPQHF.